Listed below are T cell receptor beta chains from one sample, sequenced in a study of lung T cells in sarcoidosis with Löfgren's syndrome. TCRdb re-analysed the reads in MiXCR, keeping a single row per CDR3 protein. The sample includes about 8,500 distinct CDR3 sequences, approximately 21% seen only once; the top ten take 20% to 25%. Sequenced sample: CD4+ T cells from bronchoalveolar lavage fluid. The receptor source for this set is a human donor with sarcoidosis (Löfgren's syndrome or another form), or a control subject (not recorded which). Both conserved end residues are part of each CDR3. D genes are given only for firm matches. A row's size may be missing; if present it is once, few, many or a size class.

abundance: NA
d_gene: NA
j_gene: TRBJ1-2
v_gene: TRBV2
CDR3aa: CASAATGYGYTF
CDR3nt: TGTGCCAGCGCGGCTACTGGCTATGGCTACACCTTC

abundance: NA
d_gene: TRBD2
j_gene: TRBJ2-3
v_gene: TRBV3-1
CDR3aa: CASSPNSGGGNTQYF
CDR3nt: TGTGCCAGCAGCCCTAATAGCGGGGGAGGCAATACGCAGTATTTT

abundance: NA
d_gene: NA
j_gene: TRBJ1-3
v_gene: TRBV5-1
CDR3aa: CASSPMAGLGNTIYF
CDR3nt: TGCGCCAGCAGCCCGATGGCAGGACTTGGAAACACCATATATTTT

abundance: medium-sized
d_gene: NA
j_gene: TRBJ2-2
v_gene: TRBV7-9
CDR3aa: CASSLNPVAGELFF
CDR3nt: TGTGCCAGCAGCTTAAATCCGGTCGCCGGGGAGCTGTTTTTT

abundance: many
d_gene: NA
j_gene: TRBJ1-1
v_gene: TRBV20-1
CDR3aa: CSARSYTEAFF
CDR3nt: TGCAGTGCTAGATCTTACACTGAAGCTTTCTTT

abundance: NA
d_gene: NA
j_gene: TRBJ1-4
v_gene: TRBV16
CDR3aa: CASSQSRGTNEKLFF
CDR3nt: TGTGCCAGCAGCCAATCGAGGGGGACTAATGAAAAACTGTTTTTT

abundance: few
d_gene: NA
j_gene: TRBJ1-5
v_gene: TRBV19
CDR3aa: CASRRASGSNQPQHF
CDR3nt: TGTGCCAGTAGGCGGGCCTCCGGGAGCAATCAGCCCCAGCATTTT

abundance: few
d_gene: NA
j_gene: TRBJ2-6
v_gene: TRBV2
CDR3aa: CASSAHGTGGANVLTF
CDR3nt: TGTGCCAGCAGCGCCCATGGGACGGGAGGGGCCAACGTCCTGACTTTC

abundance: few
d_gene: TRBD2
j_gene: TRBJ2-1
v_gene: TRBV10-3
CDR3aa: CAISEREGAGGHNEQFF
CDR3nt: TGTGCCATCAGTGAGAGGGAGGGAGCGGGGGGGCACAATGAGCAGTTCTTC

abundance: medium-sized
d_gene: NA
j_gene: TRBJ1-6
v_gene: TRBV6-1
CDR3aa: CASSELRESPLHF
CDR3nt: TGTGCCAGCAGTGAACTGAGAGAGTCACCCCTCCACTTT

abundance: NA
d_gene: NA
j_gene: TRBJ1-3
v_gene: TRBV5-8
CDR3aa: CASSLRTGRVNGNTIYF
CDR3nt: TGTGCCAGCAGCTTGAGGACGGGACGGGTCAATGGAAACACCATATATTTT

abundance: many
d_gene: NA
j_gene: TRBJ2-7
v_gene: TRBV6-1
CDR3aa: CASSDTATIYEQYF
CDR3nt: TGTGCCAGCAGTGATACAGCGACCATCTACGAGCAGTACTTC

abundance: few
d_gene: TRBD1
j_gene: TRBJ2-3
v_gene: TRBV19
CDR3aa: CASSVPQGILSTDTQYF
CDR3nt: TGTGCCAGTAGTGTCCCACAGGGGATACTTAGCACAGATACGCAGTATTTT

abundance: few
d_gene: NA
j_gene: TRBJ1-1
v_gene: TRBV15
CDR3aa: CATSRDLGGDTEAFF
CDR3nt: TGTGCCACCAGCAGAGATCTGGGGGGGGACACTGAAGCTTTCTTT

abundance: NA
d_gene: TRBD2
j_gene: TRBJ2-3
v_gene: TRBV20-1
CDR3aa: CSASSGGSTDTQYF
CDR3nt: TGCAGTGCTTCTAGCGGGGGTAGCACAGATACGCAGTATTTT

abundance: many
d_gene: NA
j_gene: TRBJ1-5
v_gene: TRBV9
CDR3aa: CASSVDPSQPQHF
CDR3nt: TGTGCCAGCAGCGTAGATCCGAGCCAGCCCCAGCATTTT

abundance: medium-sized
d_gene: NA
j_gene: TRBJ2-3
v_gene: TRBV10-3
CDR3aa: CATVHREGTDTQYF
CDR3nt: TGTGCCACCGTCCACAGGGAAGGCACAGATACGCAGTATTTT

abundance: many
d_gene: TRBD2
j_gene: TRBJ2-3
v_gene: TRBV7-9
CDR3aa: CASKAGTSGTDTQYF
CDR3nt: TGTGCCAGCAAAGCCGGGACTAGCGGCACAGATACGCAGTATTTT

abundance: NA
d_gene: NA
j_gene: TRBJ2-7
v_gene: TRBV3-1
CDR3aa: CASSPPSAPYEQYF
CDR3nt: TGTGCCAGCAGCCCACCTTCCGCTCCCTACGAGCAGTACTTC

abundance: few
d_gene: NA
j_gene: TRBJ1-1
v_gene: TRBV10-3
CDR3aa: CAISDIDLNTEAFF
CDR3nt: TGTGCCATCAGTGATATCGACTTAAACACTGAAGCTTTCTTT

abundance: many
d_gene: TRBD1
j_gene: TRBJ1-2
v_gene: TRBV10-3
CDR3aa: CAAAEGAGYGYTF
CDR3nt: TGTGCCGCGGCGGAGGGGGCTGGCTATGGCTACACCTTC

abundance: NA
d_gene: NA
j_gene: TRBJ2-7
v_gene: TRBV18
CDR3aa: CASSWGFLNEQYF
CDR3nt: TGTGCCAGCTCATGGGGGTTTCTGAACGAGCAGTACTTC

abundance: few
d_gene: TRBD1
j_gene: TRBJ1-2
v_gene: TRBV20-1
CDR3aa: CSARDQTGASYGYTF
CDR3nt: TGCAGTGCTAGAGATCAGACAGGGGCCTCCTATGGCTACACCTTC

abundance: many
d_gene: NA
j_gene: TRBJ1-1
v_gene: TRBV11-1
CDR3aa: CASSLAGYGQNTEAFF
CDR3nt: TGTGCCAGCAGCTTAGCGGGCTATGGACAGAACACTGAAGCTTTCTTT

abundance: NA
d_gene: NA
j_gene: TRBJ2-3
v_gene: TRBV27
CDR3aa: CASSNTQWDTQYF
CDR3nt: TGTGCCAGCAGTAATACTCAGTGGGATACGCAGTATTTT

abundance: many
d_gene: NA
j_gene: TRBJ1-6
v_gene: TRBV7-9
CDR3aa: CASSSTGTRNSPLHF
CDR3nt: TGTGCCAGCAGCTCAACCGGGACCCGAAATTCACCCCTCCACTTT

abundance: many
d_gene: NA
j_gene: TRBJ2-7
v_gene: TRBV18
CDR3aa: CASSPPMDEQYF
CDR3nt: TGTGCCAGCTCACCACCGATGGACGAGCAGTACTTC

abundance: many
d_gene: NA
j_gene: TRBJ2-7
v_gene: TRBV6-6
CDR3aa: CASSYQEGRPYEQYF
CDR3nt: TGTGCCAGCAGTTACCAAGAGGGGCGACCCTACGAGCAGTACTTC

abundance: NA
d_gene: NA
j_gene: TRBJ2-1
v_gene: TRBV3-1
CDR3aa: CASSPFTNEQFF
CDR3nt: TGTGCCAGCAGCCCCTTCACCAATGAGCAGTTCTTC